This T cell receptor beta chain comes out of a study of T cell responses to AZD1222 COVID-19 vaccine. Study conclusions and caveats: Scientists sampled the repertoires only once the peak T cell response had passed. The span of vaccine-associated CD4 TCRs extended across spike, with dominance at 160-218 and 743-854.

As regards this clone: The antigen remains unidentified.

From germline, CDR1 is SGHRS and CDR2 YFSETQ. Trimming cost V 0 bases and J 5 bases, with 11 bases left between them. The CDR3 loop spans 14 amino acids. The data were produced by immunoSEQ multiplex PCR, yet TCRdb's version contains in-frame clones alone and is incomplete. Altogether some 140,000 clones are present, about 88% being singletons, with the ten largest covering 3% to 3.5%. Sequencing was performed on peripheral blood, taken on day 0 of AZD1222 vaccination. This clonotype was obtained from an adult in good health. The rearrangement links TRBV5-1 to TRBJ2-5; tentative D call: TRBD2 (6 bases). CDR3 coding DNA: TGCGCCAGCAGCTTGGCCCAGGAGGGTGAGACCCAGTACTTC. Its protein is CASSLAQEGETQYF.